This T cell receptor (beta chain) was retrieved from a study of T cell responses to AZD1222 COVID-19 vaccine. Study-wide results and limits: Sampled repertoires all dated from after the peak T cell response. Females outnumbered males among donors, who were mostly white British; clonal diversity was possibly underestimated.

The V gene's germline CDR1 is MDHEN and CDR2 SYDVKM. There are 15 residues in the CDR3. Trimming removed 2 bases from V and 9 bases from J; junction bases left unmatched: 11. Details on this clone: Its target is unknown.

Clones were read by immunoSEQ multiplex PCR, and TCRdb kept only the in-frame ones, dropping some. The table has roughly 160,000 clones, less than 95% seen once. This rearrangement joins TRBV28 to TRBJ1-2; 8 nucleotides align to TRBD1. The source was peripheral blood, collected on day 0 of AZD1222 vaccination. This sequence originates from an adult in good health. This CDR3 is CASSLDSPGGSSYTF. In nucleotides, the CDR3 is TGTGCCAGCAGTTTAGATAGCCCAGGGGGCTCGAGCTACACCTTC.